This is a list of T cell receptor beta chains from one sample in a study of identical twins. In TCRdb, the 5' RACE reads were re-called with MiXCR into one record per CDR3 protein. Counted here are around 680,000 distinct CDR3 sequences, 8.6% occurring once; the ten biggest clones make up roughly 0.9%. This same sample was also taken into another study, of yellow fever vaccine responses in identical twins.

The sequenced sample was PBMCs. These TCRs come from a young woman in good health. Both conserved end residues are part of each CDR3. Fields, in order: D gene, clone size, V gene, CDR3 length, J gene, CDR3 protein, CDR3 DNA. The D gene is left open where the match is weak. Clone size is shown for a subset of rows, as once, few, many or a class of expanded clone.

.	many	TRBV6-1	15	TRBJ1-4	CASSTSGTENEKLFF	TGTGCCAGCAGTACCTCCGGGACGGAGAATGAAAAACTGTTTTTT
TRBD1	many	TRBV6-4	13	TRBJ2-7	CASFPRGCYEQYF	TGTGCCAGCTTCCCCAGGGGGTGCTACGAGCAGTACTTC
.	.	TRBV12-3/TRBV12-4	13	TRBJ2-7	CASSQGGYYEQYF	TGTGCCAGCAGTCAGGGGGGGTACTACGAGCAGTACTTC
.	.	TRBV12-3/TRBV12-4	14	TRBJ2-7	CASSLSPKSYEQYF	TGTGCCAGCAGTCTATCCCCGAAATCTTACGAGCAGTACTTC
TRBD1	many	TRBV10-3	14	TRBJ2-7	CAISEGQGSYEQYF	TGTGCCATCAGTGAGGGACAGGGGTCCTACGAGCAGTACTTC
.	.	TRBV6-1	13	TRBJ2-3	CASRMGFTDTQYF	TGTGCCAGCAGGATGGGGTTCACAGATACGCAGTATTTT
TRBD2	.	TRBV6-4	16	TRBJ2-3	CASSVGTSLSTDTQYF	TGTGCCAGCAGTGTCGGGACTAGTCTCAGCACAGATACGCAGTATTTT
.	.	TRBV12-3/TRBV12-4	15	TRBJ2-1	CASSLGDSQTSEQFF	TGTGCCAGCAGTTTAGGGGACTCGCAAACAAGTGAGCAGTTCTTC
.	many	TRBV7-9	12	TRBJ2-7	CASSAGPYEQYF	TGTGCCAGCAGCGCGGGCCCCTACGAGCAGTACTTC
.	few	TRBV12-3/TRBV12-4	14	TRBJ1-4	CASSHGRSEGKLFF	TGTGCCAGCAGCCATGGCCGGTCGGAGGGAAAACTGTTTTTT
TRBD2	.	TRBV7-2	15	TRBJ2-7	CASSGLAGGPYEQYF	TGTGCCAGCAGCGGACTAGCGGGAGGTCCCTACGAGCAGTACTTC
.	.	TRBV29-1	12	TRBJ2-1	CSVGPRAVEQFF	TGCAGCGTTGGGCCCCGGGCCGTTGAGCAGTTCTTC
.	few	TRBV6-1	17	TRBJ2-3	CASNPFFAQTKTDTQYF	TGTGCCAGCAATCCTTTTTTCGCACAGACAAAGACAGATACGCAGTATTTT
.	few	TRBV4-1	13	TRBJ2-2	CASSQFDTGELFF	TGCGCCAGCAGCCAATTTGACACCGGGGAGCTGTTTTTT